This entry concerns a single TCR beta chain. What it binds is unknown. Single viable CD3+CD4+CD8-CD45RO+ cells were sorted as the memory CD4+ T cells. CD4+ T cells were isolated by positive magnetic selection. Assay used: immunoSEQ multiplex PCR; TCRdb lists only in-frame clones, some missing. Of just under 95,000 clones in the sample, about 80% were seen once. The data originate from a study of memory CD4+ T cells and cytomegalovirus serostatus. Turning to the study itself: Of the healthy Belgian adults, 8 to 10 were CMV seropositive and approximately 24 seronegative. General study findings and limits: CD4+ memory repertoires contained about 40% of the 164 reported CMV TCRbeta sequences. Repertoires predicted CMV serostatus with median bootstrapped AUC of about 0.96.

CDR3 length equals 14 residues. Trimming pared 4 bases from V and 4 bases from J, leaving 14 bases between. The germline gives CDR1 SGHRS, CDR2 YFSETQ. The chain combines TRBV5-1 with TRBJ1-2, with D perhaps TRBD1 (6 bases). The sequencing input was memory CD4+ T cells from blood. The TCR comes from an adult in good health and CMV-seropositive. DNA of the CDR3: TGCGCCAGCAGCCCACGGACAGACACCTATGGCTACACCTTC. Translating gives CASSPRTDTYGYTF.